Below are 2 T cell receptor beta chains sequenced from a single sample in a study of sequential checkpoint blockade in melanoma. Treatment given: randomized to nivolumab then ipilimumab (arm A) or the reverse (arm B). Repertoires were generated with immunoSEQ multiplex PCR, while TCRdb's copy carries only in-frame clones and drops some. The data hold about 9,900 clones, with 50% to 60% observed a single time. The source material was CD8+ T cells sorted from blood (inferred from file names), sampled from a patient given nivolumab and ipilimumab in sequence. The origin of the receptors is a human donor with melanoma.

In this sample, this clone turned up a few times. This chain uses TRBV14 with TRBJ2-1; 7 nucleotides line up with TRBD1. Germline loops: CDR1 SGHDN, CDR2 FVKESK. This CDR3 contains 13 residues. V shed 1 base and J 6 bases; nucleotides not matched to a gene: 0. The CDR3 region is CASSQAGGNEQFF. In DNA form, the CDR3 reads TGTGCCAGCAGCCAAGCAGGGGGCAATGAGCAGTTCTTC.

Only one count was recorded for this clone. The V call is TRBV14, the J call TRBJ1-2; no clear D. This CDR3 region has 16 residues. Germline V gene data show CDR1 as SGHDN and CDR2 as FVKESK. V was clipped by 0 bases and J by 6 bases, with 17 bases between them. CDR3 protein: CASSQEIGIIRDGYTF. CDR3 nucleotide sequence: TGTGCCAGCAGCCAAGAAATCGGGATCATACGGGATGGCTACACCTTC.